These T cell receptor beta chains were read from a single sample in a study of shared T cell receptors in the human thymus. Data came from immunoSEQ multiplex PCR; TCRdb stores just in-frame clones and leaves some out. The sample carries 700,000 to 750,000 clones, approximately 85% recorded once. This same sample was also taken into another study, of human thymus T cells.

Sequencing was carried out using thymocytes. The origin of the receptors is a girl in the first two years of life with a congenital heart defect. Each CDR3 is given with its conserved first and last residue.

v_gene	j_gene	CDR3aa
TRBV6-5	TRBJ1-4	CASSYGGGSVEKLFF
TRBV9	TRBJ2-2	CASSVEGQINGELFF
TRBV5-6	TRBJ2-5	CASSFIGGETQYF
TRBV2	TRBJ2-7	CASSEGSSSSYEQYF
TRBV28	TRBJ1-4	CASRGSNEKLFF
TRBV7-9	TRBJ2-7	CASSWGPQASTYEQYF
TRBV6-5	TRBJ1-1	CASQNRVEAFF
TRBV7-9	TRBJ2-7	CASSLAGVGEQYF
TRBV7-2	TRBJ1-1	CASSLVGGGDTEAFF
TRBV5-1	TRBJ1-1	CASRSRPNTEAFF
TRBV5-1	TRBJ1-2	CAGPRGRGYTF
TRBV28	TRBJ2-7	CASSLPPPGGGIYEQYF
TRBV5-1	TRBJ2-7	CASSLVRRPGYEQYF
TRBV6-1	TRBJ2-1	CASNRLEVEFF
TRBV6-1	TRBJ1-1	CASSDRYIRLVNTEAFF
TRBV4-3	TRBJ1-1	CASSHPETGGRGAFF
TRBV14	TRBJ2-5	CASSQDGPSGGEKETQYF
TRBV27	TRBJ1-6	CASSARQGRNSPLHF
TRBV5-6	TRBJ2-2	CASSLDRGQIGELFF
TRBV29-1	TRBJ2-7	CSVGDLSGGDPYEQYF
TRBV28	TRBJ1-1	CASTFPDRGWTEAFF
TRBV6-1	TRBJ2-7	CASSEFAGSIYEQYF
TRBV5-1	TRBJ2-2	CASSLGPRDRVVPGELFF
TRBV4-1	TRBJ2-1	CASSQPNPRDRESSYNEQFF
TRBV6-5	TRBJ1-5	CASSLDRGIQPQHF
TRBV7-9	TRBJ2-2	CASSLFSRLTGELFF
TRBV28	TRBJ1-1	CASSWDLRAFF
TRBV6-1	TRBJ2-7	CASTRTIYEQYF
TRBV9	TRBJ1-2	CASSGWGGAIYGYTF
TRBV27	TRBJ1-6	CASSLQDSPLHF
TRBV5-4	TRBJ1-2	CASSLAAGHPLDGYTF
TRBV7-3	TRBJ2-1	CASSSSGGGDNEQFF
TRBV9	TRBJ2-7	CASSPGEGPYEQYF